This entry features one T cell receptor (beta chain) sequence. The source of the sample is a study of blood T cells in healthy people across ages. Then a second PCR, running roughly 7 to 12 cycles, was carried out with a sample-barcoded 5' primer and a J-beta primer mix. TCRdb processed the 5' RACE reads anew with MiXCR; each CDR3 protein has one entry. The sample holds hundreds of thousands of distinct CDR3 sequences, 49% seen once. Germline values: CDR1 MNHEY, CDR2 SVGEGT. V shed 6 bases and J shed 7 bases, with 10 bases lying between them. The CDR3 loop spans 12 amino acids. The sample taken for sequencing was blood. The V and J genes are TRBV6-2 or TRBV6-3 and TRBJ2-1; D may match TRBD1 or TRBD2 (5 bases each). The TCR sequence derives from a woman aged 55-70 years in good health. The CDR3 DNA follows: TGTGCCAGCAGGGGGGTTTCGAATGAGCAGTTCTTC. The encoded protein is CASRGVSNEQFF.